This T cell receptor (beta chain) was sequenced during a study of blood T cell repertoires in COVID-19. Study-wide context: The study drew acute and convalescent COVID-19 samples from the United States, Italy and Spain. The cDNA or gDNA used as material had been derived from T cells, B-cell-depleted T cells, or PBMCs.

Original processing methods: Reference gene primer amplification in the assay estimated nucleated cell counts. Some clones are missing from TCRdb's copy, which holds only in-frame ones; the method was immunoSEQ multiplex PCR. V and J calls and clone size are copied from that table; D and trimming were computed from the DNA. This table has roughly 160,000 clones, 70% to 90% appearing once. CDR1 KGHDR and CDR2 SFDVKD come from the germline V gene. The CDR3 covers 15 residues. V was pared by 4 bases and J by 9 bases, with 12 bases of the junction left unmatched. This clone was detected a few times. Sequenced input: peripheral blood. This clonotype was obtained from a man between 40 and 49 years old with acute or convalescent COVID-19. The V call is TRBV24-1, the J call TRBJ1-2; 8 bases match TRBD1. CDR3 loop: CATSDGTGRRESYTF. CDR3 nucleotide sequence: TGTGCCACCAGTGACGGGACAGGTCGAAGGGAAAGCTACACCTTC.